This record concerns one TCR beta chain sequence. The sample is drawn from a study of blood T cell repertoires in COVID-19. The data were produced by immunoSEQ multiplex PCR, yet TCRdb's version contains in-frame clones alone and is incomplete. The sample has about 90,000 clones; approximately 75% are singletons. This TCR came from a human donor in a cohort sampled during active COVID-19. Sequenced: peripheral blood.

DNA for the CDR3: TGTGCCAGCAGTTGGGCGGGGGACTTCACTAGCACAGATACGCAGTATTTT. Translated: CASSWAGDFTSTDTQYF. The gene calls are TRBV2 and TRBJ2-3; 7 bases match TRBD2. The germline V gene has CDR1 SNHLY and CDR2 FYNNEI. The CDR3 extends over 17 amino acids. J lost 0 bases, V lost 5 bases, and 11 bases had no gene match. Full variable domain (missing parts from reference TRBV2 and TRBJ2-3): EPEVTQTPSHQVTQMGQEVILRCVPISNHLYFYWYRQILGQKVEFLVSFYNNEISEKSEIFDDQFSVERPDGSNFTLKIRSTKLEDSAMYFCASSWAGDFTSTDTQYFGPGTRLTVL.